One and the same sample provided the 5 T cell receptor beta chains below, sequenced in a study of regulatory T cells in long-lasting Graves disease (dated by TCRdb to the early 2020s). The library came from multiplex PCR. These reads were obtained on an Illumina HiSeq 4000. iRepertoire HTBI primers and Arm-PCR amplification of CDR3 regions were used to construct TCR beta libraries. TCRdb reworked the public reads: Q25 trimming with fastp, MiXCR clone assembly, productive beta chains retained. Merged by CDR3 protein, the rows form single entries marked with the most common genes and DNA. This sample holds fewer than 400,000 distinct CDR3 sequences; 18% were observed only once. Of the sample, about 38% falls within the top ten clones. In light of the paper, this sample's time point label describes: newly diagnosed GD, antithyroid drugs for less than 3 months. For both TCR sequencing and RNA sequencing, RNA was extracted from PBMCs using TRIzol.

Sequences were derived from peripheral blood mononuclear cells (PBMCs), sampled at new diagnosis, from a patient treated with antithyroid drugs. The receptors were gathered from a female donor with Graves disease.

This clonotype appeared many times. The rearrangement uses TRBV20-1 and TRBJ2-2; 9 bases fit TRBD2. The germline CDR1 and CDR2 sequences are DFQATT and SNEGSKA (reference sequence). V lost 0 bases, J lost 4 bases, and 6 bases stayed unmatched. The CDR3 totals 16 residues. The CDR3 coding sequence is TGCAGTGCTAGAGACAGGGTAGCGGGAGTCACCGGGGAGCTGTTTTTT. Amino acid sequence: CSARDRVAGVTGELFF.

This chain joins TRBV28 and TRBJ2-2; TRBD1 matches 7 bases. The germline V gene encodes CDR1 MDHEN and CDR2 SYDVKM. The junction had 12 bases not matched to a gene; V was cut back by 5 bases and J by 0 bases. The CDR3 consists of 18 residues. CDR3 protein: CASSPESTDRSNTGELFF. As DNA, the CDR3 is TGTGCCAGCAGTCCTGAATCGACGGACAGGTCGAACACCGGGGAGCTGTTTTTT. Complete variable domain (other parts from reference TRBV28 and TRBJ2-2): DVKVTQSSRYLVKRTGEKVFLECVQDMDHENMFWYRQDPGLGLRLIYFSYDVKMKEKGDIPEGYSVSREKKERFSLILESASTNQTSMYLCASSPESTDRSNTGELFFGEGSRLTVL.

Turning to this clonotype: A single base separates this from a much larger clone, so it may be a read error. The chain combines TRBV11-3 with TRBJ2-2; the match to TRBD2 covers 9 bases. The CDR3 length is 15 residues. CDR1 is SGHNT, CDR2 YENEEA, per germline. CDR3 sequence reads: CASGPSGISAGEPFF. The CDR3 nucleotides are TGTGCCAGCGGACCTAGCGGGATTTCTGCCGGGGAGCCGTTTTTT.

About this clonotype itself: The germline gene is not matched at one end of the junction; a read error may be the cause. The CDR3 protein is CAGSPQDRGRDRPQHF. CDR3 sequence (DNA): TGTGCCGGCTCACCTCAGGACAGGGGTCGGGATCGGCCCCAGCATTTT. The chain links TRBV18 to TRBJ1-5, with 9 bases matching TRBD1. The CDR3 sequence is 16 residues long. The germline V gene encodes CDR1 KGHSH and CDR2 LQKENI.

This clonotype appeared many times. The rearrangement uses TRBV19 and TRBJ1-1, with D unclear. Trimming left V 2 bases short and J 1 base short, with 11 bases between. The CDR3 is 15 residues long. CDR1 is LNHDA, CDR2 SQIVND, per germline (reference sequence). CDR3 protein: CASSISGTWNTEAFF. The CDR3 bases are TGTGCCAGTAGTATATCTGGCACGTGGAACACTGAAGCTTTCTTT. Full variable domain (missing parts from reference TRBV19 and TRBJ1-1): DGGITQSPKYLFRKEGQNVTLSCEQNLNHDAMYWYRQDPGQGLRLIYYSQIVNDFQKGDIAEGYSVSREKKESFPLTVTSAQKNPTAFYLCASSISGTWNTEAFFGQGTRLTVV.